Listed below are T cell receptor beta chains from one sample, sequenced in a study of read filtering for tumor transcriptome and immune sequencing. TCRdb fed the reads into MiXCR, producing one record per CDR3 protein. The sample lists over 55,000 distinct CDR3 sequences, over 11% seen once, with roughly 41% in the top ten. Sample: a population of CD138-negative cells sorted from bone marrow. The receptors stem from a donor at least 40 years old with multiple myeloma. The CDR3 runs from the conserved cysteine through the conserved F or W. Fields, in order: D gene, V gene, J gene, clone size, CDR3 length, CDR3 DNA, CDR3 protein. The D gene is left open where the match is weak. Clone size is stated in some rows and not others, as once, few, many or a class when expanded.

.	TRBV7-9	TRBJ1-1	few	13	TGTGCCAGCAGCTTCGTGCTGAACACTGAAGCTTTCTTT	CASSFVLNTEAFF
TRBD2	TRBV30	TRBJ2-7	many	13	TGTGCCGCTTGGACTAGCGGATCCTACGAGCAGTACTTC	CAAWTSGSYEQYF
.	TRBV7-2	TRBJ1-1	many	13	TGTGCCAGCAGCTTAGTCCGCGGGAATGAAGCTTTCTTT	CASSLVRGNEAFF
TRBD1	TRBV12-3/TRBV12-4	TRBJ1-2	few	12	TGTGCCAGCAGTTGGACAGGGGCTGGCTACACCTTC	CASSWTGAGYTF
.	TRBV7-2	TRBJ2-7	many	15	TGTGCCAGCAGCTTAGTTCCCGGGGGTCCCTACGAGCAGTACTTC	CASSLVPGGPYEQYF
.	TRBV29-1	TRBJ2-3	many	12	TGCAGCGTTGAGCAGGCGGCAGATACGCAGTATTTT	CSVEQAADTQYF
TRBD2	TRBV2	TRBJ2-4	many	13	TGTGCCAGCCTAGCGGGAGGTTGGAACATTCAGTACTTC	CASLAGGWNIQYF
.	TRBV20-1	TRBJ2-5	few	13	TGCAGTGCTAGTGAAACAGGGTGGGAGACCCAGTACTTC	CSASETGWETQYF
.	TRBV6-2/TRBV6-3	TRBJ1-1	many	13	TGTGCCAGCAGTTACGAAGGGGACACTGAAGCTTTCTTT	CASSYEGDTEAFF
.	TRBV6-1	TRBJ2-7	few	14	TGTGCCAGCAGTTACGCTGGGACCCCCTACGAGCAGTACTTC	CASSYAGTPYEQYF
.	TRBV7-8	TRBJ2-2	many	14	TGTGCCAGCAGCGAATACCGGAACACCGGGGAGCTGTTTTTT	CASSEYRNTGELFF
.	TRBV7-9	TRBJ2-5	.	14	TGTGCCGGCAGCTTGGGCGGGACTTTGGAGACCCAGTACTTC	CAGSLGGTLETQYF
.	TRBV27	TRBJ2-5	.	12	TGTGCCAGCAGTCCGGGCGGAGAGACCCAGTACTTC	CASSPGGETQYF
TRBD2	TRBV19	TRBJ2-1	.	14	TGTGCCAGTAAATGGACTAGCTCCTACAATGAGCAGTTCTTC	CASKWTSSYNEQFF
TRBD1	TRBV6-1	TRBJ2-1	many	13	TGTGCCAGCAGTGACGGGACAGGGCGTGAGCAGTTCTTC	CASSDGTGREQFF
.	TRBV21-1	TRBJ2-1	many	17	TGTGCCAGCGAGCTCGGGGCGGGAGCTCTAAAGGACAATGAGCAGTTCTTC	CASELGAGALKDNEQFF
TRBD2	TRBV10-3	TRBJ2-3	many	16	TGTGCCATCAGTGACCCGCTAGCGGGAGCAGGAGATACGCAGTATTTT	CAISDPLAGAGDTQYF
.	TRBV7-6	TRBJ2-1	many	14	TGTGCCAGCAGCCGTCTTACAGGGACCAATGAGCAGTTCTTC	CASSRLTGTNEQFF
TRBD1	TRBV20-1	TRBJ2-5	.	14	TGCAGTGCCGCCGAGACAGGGGTCCAAGAGACACAGTACTTC	CSAAETGVQETQYF
TRBD2	TRBV7-9	TRBJ2-1	many	16	TGTGCCAGCAGCTCGCTGACTAGCGGGTCCTACAATGAGCAGTTCTTC	CASSSLTSGSYNEQFF
.	TRBV28	TRBJ2-2	many	12	TGTGCCAGCACTCGAGGTACCGGGGAGCTGTTTTTT	CASTRGTGELFF
TRBD1	TRBV27	TRBJ2-1	few	15	TGTGCCAGCAGTTTCACAGGGGGCGTGTACAATGAGCAGTTCTTC	CASSFTGGVYNEQFF
TRBD2	TRBV3-1	TRBJ2-7	.	17	TGTGCCAGCAGCCCCAGGGGAGGGACTAGCGGCTCCTACGAGCAGTACTTC	CASSPRGGTSGSYEQYF
.	TRBV6-2/TRBV6-3	TRBJ2-7	many	15	TGTGCCAGCAGTTACCCCGGGATTACCTCCTACGAGCAGTACTTC	CASSYPGITSYEQYF
TRBD2	TRBV6-1	TRBJ2-1	many	14	TGTGCCAGCAAGCCCAGCGGGAGGATAAATGAGCAGTTCTTC	CASKPSGRINEQFF
.	TRBV21-1	TRBJ1-1	many	20	TGTGCCAGCAGCAATGGGGACAGGGGGTTGTGTCGAAATAGGAACACTGAAGCTTTCTTT	CASSNGDRGLCRNRNTEAFF
.	TRBV6-5	TRBJ2-7	many	12	TGTGCCAGCAGTTTAAACTCCGGCGAGCAGTACTTC	CASSLNSGEQYF
TRBD2	TRBV27	TRBJ2-2	few	17	TGTGCCAGCAGTTTATCCCCCCTGACTAGCGCCACCGGGGAGCTGTTTTTT	CASSLSPLTSATGELFF
TRBD2	TRBV12-3/TRBV12-4	TRBJ2-4	many	12	TGTGCCAGCAGCCGGACTAGCGGGGTTCAGTACTTC	CASSRTSGVQYF
TRBD2	TRBV7-9	TRBJ2-2	many	16	TGTGCCAGCAGCTTAATAGCGGGAGCGAACACCGGGGAGCTGTTTTTT	CASSLIAGANTGELFF
.	TRBV20-1	TRBJ2-3	many	16	TGCAGTGCTAGATTGGGGCAGGACTTGCCCACAGATACGCAGTATTTT	CSARLGQDLPTDTQYF
.	TRBV11-2	TRBJ2-1	few	14	TGTGCCAGCAGTCTACTCGGGACTCTGAATGAGCAGTTCTTC	CASSLLGTLNEQFF
.	TRBV12-3/TRBV12-4	TRBJ1-3	.	14	TGTGCCAGCACCCCGGGCAGCTCTGGAAACACCATATATTTT	CASTPGSSGNTIYF
.	TRBV6-6	TRBJ2-2	many	13	TGTGCCAGTGGGGCCTTAGGCACCGGGGAGCTGTTTTTT	CASGALGTGELFF
.	TRBV18	TRBJ2-7	many	14	TGTGCCAGCTCACCTACAGAGCGGACAAACGAGCAGTACTTC	CASSPTERTNEQYF
.	TRBV7-9	TRBJ2-3	many	12	TGTGCCAGCAGCTTACAGGGAGATACGCAGTATTTT	CASSLQGDTQYF
.	TRBV11-2	TRBJ2-7	many	15	TGTGCCAGCAGTTTTGGGGCTAGAATTTCCTACGAGCAGTACTTC	CASSFGARISYEQYF
.	TRBV20-1	TRBJ2-1	many	14	TGCAGTGCTAAAAGAGACCCCGTGAGTAATGAGCAGTTCTTC	CSAKRDPVSNEQFF
TRBD2	TRBV10-2	TRBJ2-3	many	15	TGCGCCAGCAGTGACGAGCGGGAGGCTACAGATACGCAGTATTTT	CASSDEREATDTQYF
.	TRBV6-1	TRBJ1-1	many	15	TGTGCCAGCAGTGAAGATCTATACATGAACACTGAAGCTTTCTTT	CASSEDLYMNTEAFF
TRBD1	TRBV10-3	TRBJ1-1	few	15	TGTGCCATCACCCGACAGGGAATGGGATACGTTGAAGCTTTCTTT	CAITRQGMGYVEAFF
.	TRBV11-2	TRBJ2-1	many	15	TGTGCCAGCAGCCTAAACAGGATGGTCAACAATGAGCAGTTCTTC	CASSLNRMVNNEQFF
.	TRBV27	TRBJ2-2	many	16	TGTGCCAGCAGTTTACTCCGCGTTGTGGACACCGGGGAGCTGTTTTTT	CASSLLRVVDTGELFF
.	TRBV7-9	TRBJ2-1	many	16	TGTGCCAGCAGCCCCCTGGGAGCGGGCCGTTACAATGAGCAGTTCTTC	CASSPLGAGRYNEQFF
TRBD2	TRBV20-1	TRBJ2-1	many	16	TGCAGTGCTAGAGAGGCTAGCGGAGATACCTACAATGAGCAGTTCTTC	CSAREASGDTYNEQFF
.	TRBV9	TRBJ1-6	few	14	TGTGCCAGCAGCGTTGGGAATACCAATTCACCCCTCCACTTT	CASSVGNTNSPLHF
.	TRBV28	TRBJ1-1	many	12	TGTGCCAGCAAGGGTCATCTGTTTGAAGCTTTCTTT	CASKGHLFEAFF
TRBD1	TRBV19	TRBJ2-5	few	13	TGTGCCAGCAGGGACAGGGGAGAAGAGACCCAGTACTTC	CASRDRGEETQYF